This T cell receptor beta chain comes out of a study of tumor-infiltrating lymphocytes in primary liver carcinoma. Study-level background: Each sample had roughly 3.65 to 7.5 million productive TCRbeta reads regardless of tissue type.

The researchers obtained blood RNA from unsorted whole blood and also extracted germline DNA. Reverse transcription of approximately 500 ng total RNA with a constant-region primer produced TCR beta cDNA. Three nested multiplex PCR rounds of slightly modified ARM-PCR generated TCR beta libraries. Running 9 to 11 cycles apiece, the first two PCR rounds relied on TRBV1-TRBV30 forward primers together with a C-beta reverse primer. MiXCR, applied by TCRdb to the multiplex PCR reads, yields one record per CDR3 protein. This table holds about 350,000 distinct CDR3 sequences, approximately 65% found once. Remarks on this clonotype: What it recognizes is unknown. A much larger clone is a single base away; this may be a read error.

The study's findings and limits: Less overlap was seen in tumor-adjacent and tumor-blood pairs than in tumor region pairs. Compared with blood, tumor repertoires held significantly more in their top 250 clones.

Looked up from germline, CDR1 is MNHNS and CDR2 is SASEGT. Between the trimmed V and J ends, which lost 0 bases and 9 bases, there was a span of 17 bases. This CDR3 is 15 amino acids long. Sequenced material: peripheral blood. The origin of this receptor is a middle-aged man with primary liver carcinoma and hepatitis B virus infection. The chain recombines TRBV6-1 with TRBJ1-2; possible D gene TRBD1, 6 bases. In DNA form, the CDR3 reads TGTGCCAGCAGTGAAGCTATCGGGGGCGTGGGTAGCTACACCTTC. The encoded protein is CASSEAIGGVGSYTF.